A selection of T cell receptor beta chains follows, all from one sample in a study of cytomegalovirus exposure and HLA in healthy donors. Here immunoSEQ multiplex PCR was the method, and the copy in TCRdb shows in-frame clones only, minus some. The sample contains roughly 60,000 clones, approximately 96% of which appear only once. The specimen sequenced was PBMCs. The receptors come from a man between 18 and 29 years old in good health and CMV-seronegative. The CDR3 runs from the conserved cysteine through the conserved F or W. Fields, in order: CDR3 length, V gene, D gene, J gene, clone size, CDR3 DNA, CDR3 protein. A D gene is named only where the DNA matches it firmly. Rows may omit the clone size; those that give it use once, few, many or a size class.

14	TRBV19	.	TRBJ1-1	.	TGTGCCAGTAGTATAGCGGGTCGGAACACTGAAGCTTTCTTT	CASSIAGRNTEAFF
14	TRBV18	.	TRBJ2-1	.	TGTGCCAGCTCACCACTTCACTCCTACAATGAGCAGTTCTTC	CASSPLHSYNEQFF
16	TRBV25-1	TRBD1	TRBJ1-1	.	TGTGCCAGCACTACAAGGAGGGGCAGGGGGCGAACTGAAGCTTTCTTT	CASTTRRGRGRTEAFF
13	TRBV25-1	TRBD2	TRBJ2-3	.	TGTGCCAGCAGTGAGCCGGGTGGGACTAGCCTGTATTTT	CASSEPGGTSLYF
12	TRBV30	.	TRBJ1-2	.	TGTGCCTCAAAAACAGGGATCGATGGCTACACCTTC	CASKTGIDGYTF
12	TRBV28	TRBD2	TRBJ2-3	.	TGTGCCAGCAGGACTAGCGGAGATACGCAGTATTTT	CASRTSGDTQYF
16	TRBV6-4	.	TRBJ2-7	.	TGTGCCAGCAGTGACTCAGGATACAGGTTATTCTACGAGCAGTACTTC	CASSDSGYRLFYEQYF
13	TRBV19	.	TRBJ1-5	.	TGTGCCAGTACCCGACAGGGCAATCAGCCCCAGCATTTT	CASTRQGNQPQHF
20	TRBV30	TRBD2	TRBJ2-3	.	TGTGCCTGGAGTGGCCACGGGACTAGCGGGAGGAAAACTAGCACAGATACGCAGTATTTT	CAWSGHGTSGRKTSTDTQYF
15	TRBV5-1	TRBD1	TRBJ2-7	.	TGCGCCAGCAGCCTACTGACAGGGGGCGCGTACGAGCAGTACTTC	CASSLLTGGAYEQYF
16	TRBV10-3	TRBD2	TRBJ2-7	.	TGTGCCATCAGAGATGGCCTAGCGGGAGCTTCCTACGAGCAGTACTTC	CAIRDGLAGASYEQYF
14	TRBV7-2	TRBD2	TRBJ2-7	.	TGTGCCAGCAGTCCGGGACTAGCGGGCTACGAGCAGTACTTC	CASSPGLAGYEQYF
16	TRBV2	.	TRBJ1-3	.	TGTGCCAGCAGTGATTCCCCAGCGTTCTCTGGAAACACCATATATTTT	CASSDSPAFSGNTIYF
14	TRBV7-9	.	TRBJ2-1	.	TGTGCCAGCAGCTCCGCGGGACTCAACCATGAGCAGTTCTTC	CASSSAGLNHEQFF
13	TRBV2	.	TRBJ2-1	.	TGTGCCAGCAGTTGGGCATTGTGGGATGAGCAGTTCTTC	CASSWALWDEQFF
17	TRBV28	TRBD2	TRBJ2-1	.	TGTGCCAGCAGTTTGGGGGCTAGCGGGAGTTCCTACAATGAGCAGTTCTTC	CASSLGASGSSYNEQFF
17	TRBV5-1	TRBD2	TRBJ2-5	once	TGCGCCAGCAGCTTGGAGTTTGCGGGGGTCATCCAAGAGACCCAGTACTTC	CASSLEFAGVIQETQYF
14	TRBV13	TRBD2	TRBJ2-7	.	TGTGCCAGCAGCTCTGGACTAGCGGGAGGCGAGCAGTACTTC	CASSSGLAGGEQYF
15	TRBV5-1	.	TRBJ2-7	.	TGCGCCAGCAGCTTGGGGACACTGAGAAAATACGAGCAGTACTTC	CASSLGTLRKYEQYF
16	TRBV4-1	TRBD2	TRBJ2-1	.	TGCGCCAGCAGCCAAGTACTAGCGGGAGTCTTCAATGAGCAGTTCTTC	CASSQVLAGVFNEQFF
14	TRBV18	.	TRBJ1-1	.	TGTGCCAGCTCACCACCGTCCGGGAAGGTGGGAGCTTTCTTT	CASSPPSGKVGAFF
14	TRBV5-1	.	TRBJ2-7	.	TGCGCCAGCAGCTTGGGGGGGGATAAGAAGGAGCAGTACTTC	CASSLGGDKKEQYF
15	TRBV2	TRBD2	TRBJ2-1	.	TGTGCCAGCAGGGCGACTAGCGGGGCCTACAATGAGCAGTTCTTC	CASRATSGAYNEQFF
18	TRBV5-6	TRBD2	TRBJ2-5	.	TGTGCCAGCAGCTTGTTTTCCCGGCGGGAGCTTTTGGAAGAGACCCAGTACTTC	CASSLFSRRELLEETQYF
14	TRBV10-3	TRBD2	TRBJ2-1	.	TGTGCCATCAATACAGCGGGAGCCGACAATGAGCAGTTCTTC	CAINTAGADNEQFF
12	TRBV10-2	TRBD1	TRBJ2-7	.	TGCGCCAGCACACGACAGGGGAGGGAGCAGTACTTC	CASTRQGREQYF
16	TRBV28	TRBD2	TRBJ2-7	.	TGTGCCAGCAGTCCTTCTAGCGGTAAGGGTCCCTACGAGCAGTACTTC	CASSPSSGKGPYEQYF
16	TRBV21-1	.	TRBJ1-5	.	TGTGCCAGCAGCCCCCGACAGACGCAGGTGATTCAGCCCCAGCATTTT	CASSPRQTQVIQPQHF
15	TRBV28	.	TRBJ2-1	.	TGTGCCAGCAGTATAACTAGCCTTCTCTACAATGAGCAGTTCTTC	CASSITSLLYNEQFF
13	TRBV2	.	TRBJ1-1	.	TGTGCCAGCAGTGACAGGGTGGGCACTGAAGCTTTCTTT	CASSDRVGTEAFF
14	TRBV27	TRBD1	TRBJ1-5	.	TGTGCCAGCCGTGGGCAGGGGGCGTTTCAGCCCCAGCATTTT	CASRGQGAFQPQHF
15	TRBV11-2	TRBD2	TRBJ2-7	.	TGTGCCAGCAGCCCTCTAGCGGGCACTTCCTACGAGCAGTACTTC	CASSPLAGTSYEQYF
16	TRBV30	TRBD1	TRBJ2-7	.	TGTGCCTGGAGCAACCCCGGGACAGGGGAGTACCACGAGCAGTACTTC	CAWSNPGTGEYHEQYF
11	TRBV25-1	.	TRBJ2-1	.	TGTGCCAGCAGTTTAATTTATGAGCAGTTCTTC	CASSLIYEQFF
15	TRBV28	.	TRBJ2-1	.	TGTGCCAGCAGTTTATTTTTAGCGAAGTACAATGAGCAGTTCTTC	CASSLFLAKYNEQFF
13	TRBV28	.	TRBJ1-2	.	TGTGCCAGCAGTTTGGGACACATCTATGGCTACACCTTC	CASSLGHIYGYTF